These T cell receptor beta chains were read from a single sample in a study of PD-1 blockade in classical Hodgkin lymphoma. Sequenced by immunoSEQ multiplex PCR; TCRdb stores in-frame clones only, minus some. The data show more than 85,000 clones, about 90% seen once. The input for sequencing was peripheral blood mononuclear cells (PBMCs), taken before the second cycle of nivolumab. These receptors all stem from a human donor with classical Hodgkin lymphoma. Each CDR3 is given with its conserved first and last residue. Fields, in order: clone size, J gene, D gene, V gene, CDR3 length, CDR3 DNA, CDR3 protein. The D gene is left open where the match is weak. Size tells how often a clone was seen (once, few, many) or the class of an expanded clone, and some rows leave it out.

>few|TRBJ1-2|TRBD1|TRBV28|14
TGTGCCAGCTCCCCCTTGGACAGGAGCTATGGCTACACCTTC
CASSPLDRSYGYTF
>NA|TRBJ1-1|TRBD1|TRBV5-6|12
TGTGCCAGCAGCCCGGGACAGGGGGGAGCTTTCTTT
CASSPGQGGAFF
>NA|TRBJ1-5|NA|TRBV2|14
TGTGCCAGCAGTGAGGAAGGGGTCTGGAGGCCCCAGCATTTT
CASSEEGVWRPQHF
>NA|TRBJ2-7|NA|TRBV5-4|13
TGTGCCAGCGGCCAAACAGGATCCTACGAGCAGTACTTC
CASGQTGSYEQYF
>NA|TRBJ1-2|NA|TRBV7-3|16
TGTGCCAGCAGCTCCCCCCCGGGGATGAGAGGCTATGGCTACACCTTC
CASSSPPGMRGYGYTF
>NA|TRBJ2-7|NA|TRBV5-8|15
TGTGCCAGCAGCTTGTTGGGCAGGGCTCCCTACGAGCAGTACTTC
CASSLLGRAPYEQYF
>NA|TRBJ1-2|TRBD1|TRBV27|14
TGTGCCAGCAGCGGTGACAGGGGGCCCTATGGCTACACCTTC
CASSGDRGPYGYTF
>NA|TRBJ1-1|NA|TRBV6-5|15
TGTGCCAGCAGTTACGGATCAGTCGGCAGTATTTCAGCTTTCTTT
CASSYGSVGSISAFF
>NA|TRBJ1-1|NA|TRBV28|15
TGTGCCAGCACCCCCCCCAACGGAAAGAACACTGAAGCTTTCTTT
CASTPPNGKNTEAFF
>NA|TRBJ2-1|TRBD2|TRBV5-1|17
TGCGCCAGCAGCCGTGGGAGGGGCCCTATCCCTTACAATGAGCAGTTCTTC
CASSRGRGPIPYNEQFF
>once|TRBJ1-1|TRBD1|TRBV6-5|14
TGTGCCAGCAGTGGGACAGGGAGGGCCACTGAAGCTTTCTTT
CASSGTGRATEAFF
>NA|TRBJ2-3|TRBD1|TRBV27|14
TGTGCCAGCAGTATAACAGGGGGCAAGGATACGCAGTATTTT
CASSITGGKDTQYF
>NA|TRBJ1-5|NA|TRBV18|13
TGTGCCAGCTCACCATCAGACGCTCAGCCCCAGCATTTT
CASSPSDAQPQHF
>NA|TRBJ2-3|TRBD1|TRBV28|15
TGTGCCAGCAGTCAACCGACAGGGTACACAGATACGCAGTATTTT
CASSQPTGYTDTQYF